This T cell receptor beta chain was recorded in a study of monozygotic twins with inflammatory bowel disease. Germline CDR1 reads SQVTM; CDR2 reads ANQGSEA. The CDR3 length is 13 residues. Total RNA isolation used whole blood (no T cell sorting was performed). For this clonotype: Antigen specificity is unknown.

Overall study findings and caveats: Healthy co-twins had higher TCRbeta inverse Simpson diversity than their IBD twins.

From roughly 4,000 ng of total RNA, each TCR library was prepared. Across eight separate reactions for each sample, cDNA was made. TCRdb re-called the 5' RACE reads and catalogs CDR3 proteins one per entry, DNA excluded. Its clone listing holds approximately 400,000 distinct CDR3 sequences. The chain links TRBV29-1 to TRBJ1-4; TCRdb proposes TRBD1, but this gene call is untestable without DNA. The TCR originated in a human donor with ulcerative colitis or Crohn's disease, or a healthy co-twin of an affected twin (not recorded which). Sequences were obtained from blood. CDR3 region: CSVEERGGTGLFF.